This T cell receptor (beta chain) was sequenced for a study of blood T cell repertoires in COVID-19. Turning to the study itself: There were acute and convalescent COVID-19 samples, and they came from the United States, Italy and Spain. T cells, B-cell-depleted T cells, or PBMCs supplied cDNA or gDNA.

Original analysis: Researchers report that nucleated cell counts were estimated from reference gene primer amplification. Clones were sequenced by immunoSEQ multiplex PCR, and TCRdb holds only the in-frame ones, with some missing. V, J and clone size were drawn from that table, and D and trimming were deduced from the DNA. The table shows hundreds of thousands of clones, with roughly 84% occurring only once. The CDR3 is made up of 13 amino acids. The germline gives CDR1 SGHNT, CDR2 YYREEE (reference sequence). Germline trimming cut 4 bases from V and 3 bases from J; bases unmatched to any gene: 4. The sample comprised peripheral blood. The chain has TRBV5-4 and TRBJ2-7; 7 bases are a match to TRBD2. The receptor comes from a human donor in a cohort sampled during active COVID-19. The DNA of the CDR3 is TGTGCCAGCAGCCCCGGGACTAACTACGAGCAGTACTTC. Its protein is CASSPGTNYEQYF. The whole variable domain, filled in from reference TRBV5-4 and TRBJ2-7, reads ETGVTQSPTHLIKTRGQQVTLRCSSQSGHNTVSWYQQALGQGPQFIFQYYREEENGRGNFPPRFSGLQFPNYSSELNVNALELDDSALYLCASSPGTNYEQYFGPGTRLTVT.